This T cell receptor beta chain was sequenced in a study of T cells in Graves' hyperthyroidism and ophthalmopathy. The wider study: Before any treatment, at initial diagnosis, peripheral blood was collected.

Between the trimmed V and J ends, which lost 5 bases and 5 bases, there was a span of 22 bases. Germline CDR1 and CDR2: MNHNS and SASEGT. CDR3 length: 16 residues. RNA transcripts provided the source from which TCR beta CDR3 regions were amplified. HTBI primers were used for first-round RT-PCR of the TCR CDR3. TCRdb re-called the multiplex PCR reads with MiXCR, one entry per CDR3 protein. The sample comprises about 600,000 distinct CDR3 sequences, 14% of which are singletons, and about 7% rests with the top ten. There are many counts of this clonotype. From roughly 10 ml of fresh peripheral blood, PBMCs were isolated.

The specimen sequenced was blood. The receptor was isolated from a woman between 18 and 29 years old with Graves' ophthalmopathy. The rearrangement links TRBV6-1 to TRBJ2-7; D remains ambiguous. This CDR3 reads CASSHHVLSPQDEQYF. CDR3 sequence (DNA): TGTGCCAGCAGTCATCACGTCTTATCCCCTCAGGACGAGCAGTACTTC.